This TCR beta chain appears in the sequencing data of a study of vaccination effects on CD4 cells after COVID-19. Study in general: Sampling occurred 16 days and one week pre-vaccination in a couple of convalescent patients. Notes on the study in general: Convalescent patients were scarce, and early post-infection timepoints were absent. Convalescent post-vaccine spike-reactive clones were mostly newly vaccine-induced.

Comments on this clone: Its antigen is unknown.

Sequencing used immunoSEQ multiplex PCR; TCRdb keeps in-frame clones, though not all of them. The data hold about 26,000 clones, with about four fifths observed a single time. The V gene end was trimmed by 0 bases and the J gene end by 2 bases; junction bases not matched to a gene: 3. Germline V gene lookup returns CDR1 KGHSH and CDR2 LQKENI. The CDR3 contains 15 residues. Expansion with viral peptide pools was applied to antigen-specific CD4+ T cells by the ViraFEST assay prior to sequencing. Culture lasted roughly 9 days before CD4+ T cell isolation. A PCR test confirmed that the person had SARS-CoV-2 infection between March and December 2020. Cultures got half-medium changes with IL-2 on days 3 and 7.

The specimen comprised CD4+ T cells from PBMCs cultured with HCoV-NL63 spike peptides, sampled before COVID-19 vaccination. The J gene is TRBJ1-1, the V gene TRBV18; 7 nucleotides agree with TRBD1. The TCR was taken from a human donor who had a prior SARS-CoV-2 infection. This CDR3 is CASSPPQGTNTEAFF. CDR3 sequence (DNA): TGTGCCAGCTCACCACCACAGGGGACAAACACTGAAGCTTTCTTT.